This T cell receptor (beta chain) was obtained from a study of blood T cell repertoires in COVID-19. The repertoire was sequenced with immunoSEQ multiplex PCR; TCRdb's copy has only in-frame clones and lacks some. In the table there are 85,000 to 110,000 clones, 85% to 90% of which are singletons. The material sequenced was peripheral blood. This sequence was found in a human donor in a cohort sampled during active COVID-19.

DNA of the CDR3: TGTGCCAGCAGCCAAGTCCCGGGTTCGAACACTGAAGCTTTCTTT. Protein sequence: CASSQVPGSNTEAFF. This chain uses TRBV4-2 with TRBJ1-1; no firm D call. With 1 base removed from V and 1 base from J, the gap between germline ends came to 10 bases. This CDR3 spans 15 amino acids. CDR1 LGHNA and CDR2 YNFKEQ come from the germline V gene.